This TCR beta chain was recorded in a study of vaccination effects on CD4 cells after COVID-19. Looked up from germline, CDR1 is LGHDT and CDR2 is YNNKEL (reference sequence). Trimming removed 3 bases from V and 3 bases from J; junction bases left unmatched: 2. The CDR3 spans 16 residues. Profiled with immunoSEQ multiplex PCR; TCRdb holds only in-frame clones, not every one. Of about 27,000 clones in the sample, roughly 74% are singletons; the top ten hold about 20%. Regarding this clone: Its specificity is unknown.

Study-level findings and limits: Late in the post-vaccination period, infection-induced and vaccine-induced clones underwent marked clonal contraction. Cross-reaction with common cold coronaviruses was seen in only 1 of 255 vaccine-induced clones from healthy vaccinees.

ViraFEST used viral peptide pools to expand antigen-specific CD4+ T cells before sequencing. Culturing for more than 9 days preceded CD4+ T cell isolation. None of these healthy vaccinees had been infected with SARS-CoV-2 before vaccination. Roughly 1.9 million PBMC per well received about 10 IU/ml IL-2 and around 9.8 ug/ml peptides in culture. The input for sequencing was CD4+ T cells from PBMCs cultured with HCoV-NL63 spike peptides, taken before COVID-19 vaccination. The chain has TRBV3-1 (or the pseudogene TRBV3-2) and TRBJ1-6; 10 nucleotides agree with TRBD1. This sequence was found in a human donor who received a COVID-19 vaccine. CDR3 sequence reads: CASSQGDRGYNSPLHF. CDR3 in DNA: TGTGCCAGCAGCCAGGGGGACAGGGGCTATAATTCACCCCTCCACTTT.